A selection of T cell receptor beta chains follows, all from one sample in a study of T cells in localized non-small cell lung cancer. Profiled with immunoSEQ multiplex PCR; TCRdb holds only in-frame clones, not every one. Of about 21,000 clones in the sample, 88% were seen once. This sample comprised peripheral blood mononuclear cells, obtained before any cancer treatment. Receptor source: a male donor aged 60 or over with stage II lung adenocarcinoma. Both conserved end residues are part of each CDR3. D genes are given only for firm matches. A clone size is listed for some rows: how often the clone was seen (once, few, many), or a class if it is expanded.

V gene	J gene	D gene	clone size	CDR3 protein	CDR3 DNA
TRBV5-1	TRBJ1-1	-	-	CASSLAGRSNTEAFF	TGCGCCAGCAGCTTGGCGGGCAGGTCGAACACTGAAGCTTTCTTT
TRBV28	TRBJ2-5	-	-	CASMPGAGEQYF	TGTGCCAGCATGCCAGGGGCAGGAGAGCAGTACTTC
TRBV7-3	TRBJ2-5	-	-	CASSPYRNQETQYF	TGTGCCAGCAGCCCCTACAGAAATCAAGAGACCCAGTACTTC
TRBV7-9	TRBJ1-1	-	once	CASRFGSDNAFF	TGTGCCAGCAGGTTCGGGTCAGATAATGCTTTCTTT
TRBV18	TRBJ2-6	-	-	CASSPSSTGANVLTF	TGTGCCAGCTCACCGTCCTCTACTGGGGCCAACGTCCTGACTTTC
TRBV5-1	TRBJ1-3	-	-	CASSLVGAAPGNTIYF	TGCGCCAGCAGCTTGGTGGGGGCGGCCCCGGGAAACACCATATATTTT
TRBV9	TRBJ2-7	-	-	CASSVGYGTGAEYSYEQYF	TGTGCCAGCAGCGTAGGATACGGCACGGGAGCGGAATACTCCTACGAGCAGTACTTC
TRBV2	TRBJ2-6	-	-	CASTGVNVLTF	TGTGCCAGCACTGGGGTCAACGTCCTGACTTTC
TRBV5-5	TRBJ2-1	TRBD1	-	CASSPYGTGEAEQFF	TGTGCCAGCAGCCCCTACGGGACAGGGGAGGCTGAGCAGTTCTTC
TRBV29-1	TRBJ2-7	TRBD1	-	CSIRTGTGGFEQYF	TGCAGCATAAGGACCGGGACAGGGGGCTTCGAGCAGTACTTC
TRBV28	TRBJ2-7	TRBD2	-	CASSTGGTTYEEQYF	TGTGCCAGCAGCACTGGCGGGACTACCTATGAGGAGCAGTACTTC
TRBV4-1	TRBJ1-2	-	-	CASSPPSNLYGYTF	TGCGCCAGCAGCCCCCCAAGCAACCTATATGGCTACACCTTC
TRBV28	TRBJ2-7	TRBD1	-	CASRGTGGAYEQYF	TGTGCCAGCAGGGGGACAGGGGGTGCCTACGAGCAGTACTTC
TRBV6-5	TRBJ2-2	-	-	CARHIKTGHGELFF	TGTGCCAGACATATAAAAACAGGACACGGGGAGCTGTTTTTT
TRBV29-1	TRBJ1-3	-	-	CSVIWNSGNTIYF	TGCAGCGTGATATGGAACTCTGGAAACACCATATATTTT
TRBV19	TRBJ2-2	TRBD1	-	CASSDQGAAGGELFF	TGTGCCAGTAGTGATCAGGGGGCGGCAGGCGGGGAGCTGTTTTTT
TRBV7-9	TRBJ2-7	-	-	CASSPSYRVGSYEQYF	TGTGCCAGCAGCCCTTCCTACAGGGTCGGATCCTACGAGCAGTACTTC
TRBV6-5	TRBJ2-7	-	-	CASSSWDTYEQYF	TGTGCCAGCAGTTCCTGGGACACCTACGAGCAGTACTTC
TRBV9	TRBJ2-3	TRBD2	-	CASSPRPAGYDTQYF	TGTGCCAGCAGCCCCCGTCCAGCGGGGTACGATACGCAGTATTTT
TRBV27	TRBJ2-2	TRBD2	-	CASSLVAGGPNGELFF	TGTGCCAGCAGTTTAGTCGCGGGAGGGCCTAACGGGGAGCTGTTTTTT
TRBV10-3	TRBJ2-1	-	-	CAISQRGSGYNEQFF	TGTGCCATCAGCCAGAGGGGAAGCGGTTACAATGAGCAGTTCTTC
TRBV19	TRBJ1-5	-	-	CASSIRHGNQPQHF	TGTGCCAGTAGTATCCGGCACGGCAATCAGCCCCAGCATTTT
TRBV6-5	TRBJ2-7	-	few	CASSYSGWEQYF	TGTGCCAGCAGTTACTCGGGGTGGGAGCAGTACTTC
TRBV5-4	TRBJ1-6	-	few	CASSLPGGNSSPLHF	TGTGCCAGCAGCTTGCCCGGGGGGAATTCATCACCCCTCCACTTT
TRBV27	TRBJ1-2	TRBD1	-	CASSLSVGGARGYTF	TGTGCCAGCAGTTTATCGGTAGGGGGCGCACGGGGCTACACCTTC
TRBV7-2	TRBJ2-1	TRBD2	once	CASSLGLAGSRSQFF	TGTGCCAGCAGCTTAGGGCTAGCGGGATCTAGGTCGCAGTTCTTC
TRBV29-1	TRBJ2-1	-	-	CSVESGRGDNEQFF	TGCAGCGTTGAGTCCGGGAGAGGCGACAATGAGCAGTTCTTC
TRBV28	TRBJ2-7	TRBD1	-	CASSWTGFEQYF	TGTGCCAGCAGTTGGACAGGGTTCGAGCAGTACTTC
TRBV5-1	TRBJ2-2	-	-	CASSLESITNTGELFF	TGCGCCAGCAGCTTGGAATCCATAACGAACACCGGGGAGCTGTTTTTT
TRBV14	TRBJ2-1	-	-	CASSQNAGRDDEQFF	TGTGCCAGCAGCCAAAATGCGGGACGGGACGATGAGCAGTTCTTC
TRBV14	TRBJ1-2	-	-	CASRGTNSYGYTF	TGTGCCAGCAGAGGAACAAACTCCTATGGCTACACCTTC
TRBV4-1	TRBJ2-5	TRBD2	-	CASSQVGGVRETQYF	TGCGCCAGCAGCCAAGTTGGGGGGGTGAGGGAGACCCAGTACTTC
TRBV10-3	TRBJ2-6	-	-	CAISAGRGNSGANVLTF	TGTGCCATCAGTGCCGGAAGGGGGAACTCTGGGGCCAACGTCCTGACTTTC
TRBV7-9	TRBJ2-7	TRBD2	-	CASSPMGRGPRTRYEQYF	TGTGCCAGCAGCCCTATGGGGAGGGGACCCCGGACGCGCTACGAGCAGTACTTC
TRBV29-1	TRBJ2-5	TRBD2	-	CSVAFGTSGRETQYF	TGCAGCGTTGCTTTTGGGACTAGCGGGCGGGAGACCCAGTACTTC
TRBV15	TRBJ2-1	-	-	CATSRGRGTDNEQFF	TGTGCCACCAGCAGAGGCAGGGGGACTGACAATGAGCAGTTCTTC
TRBV10-3	TRBJ2-3	-	-	CAISVGSATDTQYF	TGTGCCATCAGTGTCGGTTCTGCGACAGATACGCAGTATTTT
TRBV2	TRBJ1-1	-	-	CVTVERFGVNTEAFF	TGTGTCACCGTAGAGAGGTTTGGCGTGAACACTGAAGCTTTCTTT
TRBV5-1	TRBJ2-3	TRBD2	-	CASSPGRGGPDTQYF	TGCGCCAGCAGCCCCGGGAGGGGGGGCCCAGATACGCAGTATTTT
TRBV5-6	TRBJ2-5	TRBD2	few	CASSFSSGGETQYF	TGTGCCAGCAGCTTCTCCTCGGGGGGGGAGACCCAGTACTTC
TRBV11-2	TRBJ2-3	TRBD1	-	CASSVQGVSYTDTQYF	TGTGCCAGCAGCGTCCAGGGGGTTTCCTACACAGATACGCAGTATTTT
TRBV20-1	TRBJ1-5	-	medium-sized	CSARSRMTQHF	TGCAGTGCTAGGTCGCGAATGACCCAGCATTTT
TRBV19	TRBJ2-5	TRBD2	-	CASSLRTSGNLKYF	TGTGCCAGTAGTCTTCGGACTAGCGGGAACTTGAAGTACTTC
TRBV5-1	TRBJ2-1	TRBD2	-	CASSLVGLAEYNEQFF	TGCGCCAGCAGCTTGGTGGGACTAGCGGAATACAATGAGCAGTTCTTC
TRBV10-3	TRBJ2-1	-	-	CAISESASTGVVNEQFF	TGTGCCATCAGTGAGTCTGCGTCAACGGGAGTGGTGAATGAGCAGTTCTTC
TRBV7-9	TRBJ1-2	-	-	CASSLRDGVGYTF	TGTGCCAGCAGCTTACGTGATGGGGTTGGCTACACCTTC
TRBV5-1	TRBJ2-7	-	medium-sized	CASSWDKAYEQYF	TGCGCCAGCAGCTGGGACAAGGCCTACGAGCAGTACTTC
TRBV5-1	TRBJ2-1	-	-	CASSLYNEQFF	TGCGCCAGCAGTCTGTACAATGAGCAGTTCTTC
TRBV6-6	TRBJ2-5	-	-	CASSTPDRQETQYF	TGTGCCAGCAGCACGCCGGACAGACAAGAGACCCAGTACTTC
TRBV18	TRBJ2-1	-	-	CASSPRGLVSDEQFF	TGTGCCAGCTCACCGAGGGGTTTGGTCTCCGATGAGCAGTTCTTC
TRBV10-3	TRBJ1-2	-	-	CAISEAPGGVNYGYTF	TGTGCCATCAGTGAGGCCCCCGGGGGGGTCAACTATGGCTACACCTTC
TRBV7-9	TRBJ2-5	TRBD1	-	CASSGGTGQETQYF	TGTGCCAGCAGCGGAGGGACAGGTCAAGAGACCCAGTACTTC
TRBV6-1	TRBJ1-5	-	-	CASNRGGPGNQPQHF	TGTGCCAGCAACCGAGGGGGGCCTGGCAATCAGCCCCAGCATTTT
TRBV5-1	TRBJ2-7	TRBD2	few	CASSPGTSGSANYEQYF	TGCGCCAGCAGCCCGGGGACTAGCGGGTCCGCCAACTACGAGCAGTACTTC
TRBV2	TRBJ2-1	TRBD2	-	CASRDYSYNEQFF	TGTGCCAGTCGGGACTACAGCTACAATGAGCAGTTCTTC
TRBV28	TRBJ1-5	-	few	CASSRPSPLGNQPQHF	TGTGCCAGCAGCCGTCCCTCGCCTCTCGGGAATCAGCCCCAGCATTTT
TRBV7-2	TRBJ1-1	-	once	CATSQGRGSEAFF	TGTGCCACCAGCCAGGGGCGTGGGTCTGAAGCTTTCTTT
TRBV5-1	TRBJ1-1	-	-	CASSTTESRTEAFF	TGCGCCAGCAGCACGACAGAAAGTAGGACTGAAGCTTTCTTT